One and the same sample provided the 31 T cell receptor beta chains below, sequenced in a study of CD8 T cells in Susac syndrome. Reverse transcription used roughly 0.5 to 1 ug RNA and random hexamers. TCRdb fed the immunoSEQ multiplex PCR reads into MiXCR, producing one record per CDR3 protein. This repertoire shows 150,000 to 200,000 distinct CDR3 sequences, roughly 94% found once; its top ten account for 0.16%. Sequencing was carried out using CD8+ T cells from PBMCs. The receptors were gathered from a human donor with Susac syndrome.

The chain couples TRBV19 to TRBJ2-1, with D tentatively TRBD2 (5 bases). Germline CDR1 and CDR2: LNHDA and SQIVND (reference sequence). The V and J ends lost 4 bases and 4 bases respectively, with 8 bases between them. The CDR3 contains 13 residues. Written as DNA, the CDR3 is TGTGCCAGTAGTAGAGGGATTTACAATGAGCAGTTCTTC. It is translated as CASSRGIYNEQFF.

This clonotype was seen just once. The CDR3 protein is CASSQDTSEQYF. CDR3 DNA: TGTGCCAGCAGCCAAGATACGAGCGAGCAGTACTTC. The chain couples TRBV14 to TRBJ2-7; D call uncertain. This CDR3 region has 12 residues. Trimming pared 0 bases from V and 6 bases from J, leaving 6 bases between. Germline loops: CDR1 SGHDN, CDR2 FVKESK.

The rearrangement uses TRBV5-6 and TRBJ2-1; D unresolved. V gave up 1 base and J gave up 3 bases, with 14 bases separating them. Germline CDR1 SGHDT, CDR2 YYEEEE. There are 16 residues in the CDR3. The CDR3 nucleotides are TGTGCCAGCAGCTTGTTGGTGGGCGGCTACTACAATGAGCAGTTCTTC. Translation: CASSLLVGGYYNEQFF.

V gene TRBV12-3 or TRBV12-4 combines with J gene TRBJ2-7; D gene uncertain. Deletions cut 5 bases from V and 3 bases from J, with 8 bases between. The CDR3 has 12 residues. The CDR3 DNA reads as TGTGCCAGCAGTCAGGCCGGCTACGAGCAGTACTTC. Translation gives CASSQAGYEQYF.

The V gene is TRBV2, the J gene TRBJ2-5; D is ambiguous. The germline V gene has CDR1 SNHLY and CDR2 FYNNEI. Trimming took 6 bases from V and 5 from J, leaving 10 bases between them. This CDR3 spans 12 amino acids. The CDR3, as DNA: TGTGCCAGCAGCCAGACCCGGGAGACCCAGTACTTC. Translation: CASSQTRETQYF.

This chain connects TRBV9 to TRBJ2-7; D is undetermined. The germline V gene encodes CDR1 SGDLS and CDR2 YYNGEE. The CDR3 runs 14 residues. The V end was cut by 4 bases, the J end by 0 bases, with 11 bases between. The CDR3 here is CASSPVGSSYEQYF. DNA for the CDR3: TGTGCCAGCAGCCCCGTAGGCAGCTCCTACGAGCAGTACTTC. Looking up the rest from reference TRBV9 and TRBJ2-7 gives the full variable domain: DSGVTQTPKHLITATGQRVTLRCSPRSGDLSVYWYQQSLDQGLQFLIQYYNGEERAKGNILERFSAQQFPDLHSELNLSSLELGDSALYFCASSPVGSSYEQYFGPGTRLTVT.

This chain uses TRBV9 with TRBJ2-1; D is ambiguous. V shed 2 bases and J shed 5 bases, with 5 bases lying between them. This CDR3 comprises 12 residues. Per the germline V gene, CDR1 is SGDLS and CDR2 is YYNGEE. The CDR3 sequence: CASSVSDNEQFF. The CDR3 DNA follows: TGTGCCAGCAGCGTTTCAGACAATGAGCAGTTCTTC.

V gene TRBV15 combines with J gene TRBJ2-7; D is possibly TRBD2 (5 bases). This CDR3 has 15 residues. Trimming left V 0 bases short and J 6 bases short, with 15 bases between. Germline V gives CDR1 LNHNV, CDR2 YYDKDF (reference sequence). The CDR3 DNA follows: TGTGCCACCAGCAGAGATGTTAGCGAGAGGGTCGAGCAGTACTTC. It encodes CATSRDVSERVEQYF.

The genes are TRBV4-1 and TRBJ2-4; perhaps TRBD2 as D (7 bases). The CDR3 runs 17 residues. Per germline, CDR1 MGHRA and CDR2 YSYEKL. The ends were cut back, 0 bases at V and 4 bases at J, with 16 bases in the middle. In DNA, the CDR3 is TGCGCCAGCAGCCAAGATCAGTGGGGGGGCGCAAAAAACATTCAGTACTTC. Encoded protein: CASSQDQWGGAKNIQYF.

The chain uses TRBV2 and TRBJ2-3; TRBD1 aligns across 10 bases. There are 16 residues in the CDR3. With 8 bases clipped from V and 0 bases from J, the junction kept 8 bases outside the gene matches. Germline V gene lookup returns CDR1 SNHLY and CDR2 FYNNEI. The CDR3 loop is CASQRRTGGSTDTQYF. The CDR3 DNA is TGTGCCAGCCAGCGGAGGACAGGGGGTAGCACAGATACGCAGTATTTT.

The chain couples TRBV9 to TRBJ1-2, with D perhaps TRBD1 (6 bases). The length of the CDR3 is 15 residues. Germline V CDR1 and CDR2: SGDLS, YYNGEE. With 0 bases removed from V and 2 bases from J, the gap between germline ends came to 11 bases. The chain's CDR3 is CASSVATDRNYGYTF. For the CDR3, the DNA is TGTGCCAGCAGCGTAGCAACCGACAGGAACTATGGCTACACCTTC.

The rearrangement uses TRBV5-1 and TRBJ1-6, with D unclear. V shed 4 bases and J shed 5 bases, with 7 bases lying between them. This CDR3 spans 13 amino acids. Germline lookup yields CDR1 SGHRS and CDR2 YFSETQ. The chain's CDR3 is CASSRQNNSPLHF. The CDR3 nucleotides are TGCGCCAGCAGCCGACAAAATAATTCACCCCTCCACTTT.

The chain has TRBV19 and TRBJ2-7; 7 nucleotides line up with TRBD1. Germline V gene data show CDR1 as LNHDA and CDR2 as SQIVND (reference sequence). This CDR3 region has 15 residues. Trimming removed 0 bases from V and 2 bases from J; junction bases left unmatched: 4. The CDR3 reads CASSIDGQETYEQYF. The CDR3 DNA reads as TGTGCCAGTAGTATAGACGGACAGGAAACCTACGAGCAGTACTTC.

The genes are TRBV13 and TRBJ2-1; 11 bases fit TRBD2. Germline V gene sequence: CDR1 PRHDT, CDR2 FYEKMQ (reference sequence). V lost 0 bases and J lost 3; bases outside the gene matches: 1. There are 16 residues in the CDR3. Here the CDR3 reads CASSLGLAGDYNEQFF. The DNA of the CDR3 is TGTGCCAGCAGCTTAGGACTAGCGGGGGACTACAATGAGCAGTTCTTC.

The genes are TRBV25-1 and TRBJ1-4; D is undetermined. V gave up 6 bases and J gave up 0 bases, with 5 bases separating them. The CDR3 spans 13 residues. Germline V gene sequence: CDR1 MGHDK, CDR2 SYGVNS. The CDR3 coding sequence is TGTGCCAGCAGCATTGCAACTAATGAAAAACTGTTTTTT. This sequence encodes CASSIATNEKLFF.

This sequence joins TRBV20-1 and TRBJ1-4; D uncertain. The V end lost 6 bases, the J end lost 8 bases, and 10 bases lay between the germline ends. The CDR3 sequence is 11 residues long. In germline, CDR1 is DFQATT, CDR2 SNEGSKA (reference sequence). The CDR3 nucleotides are TGCAGTGCCGTTGTATCCGAAAAACTGTTTTTT. Amino acid sequence: CSAVVSEKLFF.

This chain links TRBV5-1 with TRBJ1-5; 9 bases line up with TRBD1. The CDR3 has 16 residues. V was pared by 4 bases and J by 0 bases, with 5 bases of the junction left unmatched. Germline assignment: CDR1 SGHRS and CDR2 YFSETQ. The CDR3 here is CASSPGQGTSNQPQHF. CDR3 DNA: TGCGCCAGCAGCCCAGGACAGGGGACTAGCAATCAGCCCCAGCATTTT. Looking up the rest from reference TRBV5-1 and TRBJ1-5 gives the full variable domain: KAGVTQTPRYLIKTRGQQVTLSCSPISGHRSVSWYQQTPGQGLQFLFEYFSETQRNKGNFPGRFSGRQFSNSRSEMNVSTLELGDSALYLCASSPGQGTSNQPQHFGDGTRLSIL.

The rearrangement joins TRBV20-1 to TRBJ2-1, with TRBD2 identical over 9 bases. The CDR3 is made up of 16 amino acids. Unmatched junction bases numbered 10, after V lost 2 bases and J lost 5 bases. Germline V CDR1 and CDR2: DFQATT, SNEGSKA (reference sequence). CDR3 residues: CSARRRGGAYDNEQFF. For the CDR3, the DNA is TGCAGTGCTAGACGCCGCGGGGGGGCGTATGACAATGAGCAGTTCTTC.

The chain has TRBV19 and TRBJ1-2, with 7 bases lining up with TRBD1. The CDR3 is 17 amino acids. The V gene end was trimmed by 4 bases and the J gene end by 6 bases; junction bases not matched to a gene: 17. CDR1 LNHDA and CDR2 SQIVND come from the germline V gene (reference sequence). The CDR3 sequence: CASSTLPTGAGMDGYTF. In nucleotides, the CDR3 is TGTGCCAGTAGTACTCTACCCACAGGGGCTGGGATGGATGGCTACACCTTC.

This rearrangement joins TRBV13 to TRBJ2-7; D is unclear. Germline assignment: CDR1 PRHDT and CDR2 FYEKMQ (reference sequence). Trimming removed 4 bases at V and 0 bases at J, with 10 bases between. The CDR3 length is 14 residues. The CDR3 loop reads CASSSYPASYEQYF. The CDR3 nucleotides read TGTGCCAGCAGCTCCTACCCGGCCTCCTACGAGCAGTACTTC.

The CDR3 spells CASSTPNQPQHF. The CDR3, as DNA: TGTGCCAGTAGTACGCCCAATCAGCCCCAGCATTTT. The rearrangement uses TRBV19 and TRBJ1-5; D not resolved. Trimming left V 4 bases short and J 3 bases short, with 4 bases between. Germline V gives CDR1 LNHDA, CDR2 SQIVND (reference sequence). The CDR3 has 12 amino acids.

This chain uses TRBV7-9 with TRBJ2-7, with unresolved D. Looked up from germline, CDR1 is SEHNR and CDR2 is FQNEAQ (reference sequence). With 6 bases removed from V and 5 bases from J, the gap between germline ends came to 11 bases. The CDR3 covers 12 residues. CDR3 region: CASRQITDEQYF. DNA of the CDR3: TGTGCCAGCAGGCAAATCACAGACGAGCAGTACTTC.

This chain uses TRBV29-1 with TRBJ2-7, with a weak D call TRBD2 (5 bases). Germline CDR1 and CDR2: SQVTM and ANQGSEA. V lost 7 bases to trimming and J lost 3 bases, with 16 bases between them. This CDR3 has 13 residues. CDR3 DNA: TGCAGCGCTGCGGGCTATAATGACTACGAGCAGTACTTC. Its protein is CSAAGYNDYEQYF.

The genes are TRBV20-1 and TRBJ2-7, with 9 bases aligning to TRBD1. This CDR3 region has 14 residues. Trimming at V came to 0 bases and at J to 4 bases, leaving 4 bases not matched to a gene. Germline CDR1 is DFQATT and CDR2 is SNEGSKA (reference sequence). The CDR3 sequence: CSARDSGQGYEQYF. DNA for the CDR3: TGCAGTGCTAGAGACAGTGGACAGGGGTACGAGCAGTACTTC.

The V call is TRBV30, the J call TRBJ2-1; the match to TRBD1 covers 8 bases. Germline assignment: CDR1 GTSNPN and CDR2 SVGIG (reference sequence). CDR3 size: 14 residues. Trimming at V came to 2 bases and at J to 3 bases, leaving 3 bases not matched to a gene. The CDR3 sequence: CAWSLGQGYNEQFF. The CDR3 DNA follows: TGTGCCTGGAGTCTAGGACAGGGCTACAATGAGCAGTTCTTC.

This chain links TRBV30 with TRBJ1-1, with D possibly TRBD1 on 5 matching bases. This CDR3 contains 13 residues. Germline-derived CDR1 and CDR2 are GTSNPN and SVGIG (reference sequence). The V gene lost 2 bases and the J gene lost 1 base, with 8 bases spanning the gap. The CDR3, as DNA: TGTGCCTGGAGTTGGGACCGGAACACTGAAGCTTTCTTT. Translating it yields CAWSWDRNTEAFF.

This clonotype came up once. This chain uses TRBV3-1 with TRBJ2-7; the D is unclear. Germline V gives CDR1 LGHDT, CDR2 YNNKEL (reference sequence). The ends were cut back, 1 base at V and 2 bases at J, with 9 bases in the middle. This CDR3 contains 14 residues. CDR3 nucleotides: TGTGCCAGCAGCCAAGGGGAACGGGCCTACGAGCAGTACTTC. Translated: CASSQGERAYEQYF.

The chain recombines TRBV27 with TRBJ1-5; D remains ambiguous. CDR1 MNHEY and CDR2 SMNVEV come from the germline V gene (reference sequence). V lost 4 bases and J 2 bases, leaving 9 bases between the germline ends. The length of the CDR3 is 14 residues. CDR3 in amino acids: CASSWGWGNQPQHF. The CDR3 coding sequence is TGTGCCAGCAGTTGGGGATGGGGCAATCAGCCCCAGCATTTT.

The V call is TRBV6-5, the J call TRBJ1-6; D gene unclear. From germline, CDR1 is MNHEY and CDR2 SVGAGI. Deletions cut 2 bases from V and 1 base from J, with 12 bases between. CDR3 length equals 17 residues. CDR3 sequence reads: CASSYRPRGSYNSPLHF. CDR3 in DNA: TGTGCCAGCAGTTACCGGCCGCGAGGTTCCTATAATTCACCCCTCCACTTT.

The V call is TRBV28, the J call TRBJ2-7; D may be TRBD1 (5 bases). V was cut by 2 bases and J by 1 base, with 18 bases left in between. This CDR3 contains 17 residues. Germline CDR1 MDHEN, CDR2 SYDVKM. As DNA, the CDR3 is TGTGCCAGCAGTTTAGTTCTCTCCCCGCAGGGATCCTACGAGCAGTACTTC. It encodes CASSLVLSPQGSYEQYF.

V gene TRBV6-5 combines with J gene TRBJ2-2, with TRBD2 matching 10 bases. V was pared by 10 bases and J by 3 bases, with 8 bases of the junction left unmatched. The CDR3 covers 15 residues. CDR1 is MNHEY, CDR2 SVGAGI, per germline. The CDR3 sequence is CATGASGGYTGELFF. CDR3 sequence (DNA): TGTGCCACCGGGGCTAGCGGGGGTTACACCGGGGAGCTGTTTTTT.